The clone carrying this T cell receptor (beta chain) was seen only a few times. The antigen remains undetermined. This sample was taken from a study of CD8+ T cells in alopecia areata. Study outcomes and limitations: Mice showed TCR sharing more clearly than patients did, possibly owing to HLA. The study found higher clonality in lesional than normal scalp, especially in alopecia totalis/universalis. Sequences from scalp samples also cover resident alphabeta T cells of normal skin.

As the sequencing template, cDNA was produced by extracting RNA and reverse transcribing it. Using immunoSEQ multiplex PCR, the repertoire was profiled, and TCRdb retains in-frame clones only, with some absent. The data show about 140,000 clones, about three fifths seen once. CDR1 is SQVTM, CDR2 ANQGSEA, per germline. The CDR3 has 14 residues. V dropped 7 bases and J dropped 1; count of bases not matched to a gene: 6. The researchers isolated CD4+ and CD8+ T cells from PBMCs by sorting. The genes are TRBV29-1 and TRBJ1-5; the match to TRBD1 covers 8 bases. Sequencing was done on a sample of CD4+ T cells sorted from blood. This TCR was sampled from a human donor in good health. CDR3 DNA sequence: TGCAGCGGTGTCCAGGGGGCAAGCAATCAGCCCCAGCATTTT. Its protein is CSGVQGASNQPQHF.